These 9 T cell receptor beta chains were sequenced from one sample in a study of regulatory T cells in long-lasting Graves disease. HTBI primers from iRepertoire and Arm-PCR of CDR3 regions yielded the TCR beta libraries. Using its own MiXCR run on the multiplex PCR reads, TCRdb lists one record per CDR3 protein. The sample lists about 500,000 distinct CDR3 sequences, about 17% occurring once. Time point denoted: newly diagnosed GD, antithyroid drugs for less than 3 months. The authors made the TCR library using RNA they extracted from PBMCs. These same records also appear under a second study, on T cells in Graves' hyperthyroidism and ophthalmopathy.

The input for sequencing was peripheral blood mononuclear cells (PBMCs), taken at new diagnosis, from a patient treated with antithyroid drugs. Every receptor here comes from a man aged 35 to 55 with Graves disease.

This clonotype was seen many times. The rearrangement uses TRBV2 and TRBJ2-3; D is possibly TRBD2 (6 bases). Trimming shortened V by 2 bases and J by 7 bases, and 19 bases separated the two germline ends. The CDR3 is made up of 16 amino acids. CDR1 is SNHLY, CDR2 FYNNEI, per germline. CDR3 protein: CASSELGLATQNTQYF. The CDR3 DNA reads TGTGCCAGCAGTGAATTGGGGCTAGCGACACAGAATACGCAGTATTTT. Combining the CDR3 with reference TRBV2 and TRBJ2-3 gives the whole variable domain EPEVTQTPSHQVTQMGQEVILRCVPISNHLYFYWYRQILGQKVEFLVSFYNNEISEKSEIFDDQFSVERPDGSNFTLKIRSTKLEDSAMYFCASSELGLATQNTQYFGPGTRLTVL.

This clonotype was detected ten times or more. The CDR3 DNA reads TGTGCCAGCAGCTTAGATGGAGGGGGCGCAGGATTTATTAGCAATCAGCCCCAGCATTTT. Encoded protein: CASSLDGGGAGFISNQPQHF. The gene calls are TRBV11-2 and TRBJ1-5, with 7 bases aligning to TRBD1. V dropped 0 bases and J dropped 0; count of bases not matched to a gene: 14. The CDR3 sequence is 20 residues long. Germline CDR1 SGHAT, CDR2 FQNNGV.

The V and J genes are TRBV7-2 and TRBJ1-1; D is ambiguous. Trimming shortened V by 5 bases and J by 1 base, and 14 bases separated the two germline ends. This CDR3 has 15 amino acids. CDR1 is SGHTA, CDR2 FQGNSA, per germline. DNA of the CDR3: TGTGCCAGCAGCCTACGGCTCCGGGGGAACACTGAAGCTTTCTTT. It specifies CASSLRLRGNTEAFF.

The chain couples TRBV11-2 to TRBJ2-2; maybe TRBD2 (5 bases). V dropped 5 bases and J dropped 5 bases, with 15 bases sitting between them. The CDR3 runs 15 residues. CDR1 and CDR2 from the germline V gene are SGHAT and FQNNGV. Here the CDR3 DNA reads TGTGCCAGCAGCCCCGCCCTGCCGGGAACCGGGGAGCTGTTTTTT. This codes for CASSPALPGTGELFF.

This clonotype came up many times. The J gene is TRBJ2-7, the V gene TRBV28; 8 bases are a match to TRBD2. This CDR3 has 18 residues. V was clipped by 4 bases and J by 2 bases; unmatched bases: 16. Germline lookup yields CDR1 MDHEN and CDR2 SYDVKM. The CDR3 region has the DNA TGTGCCAGCAGTTCCTCGTCCCGCAGCGGGAGAGGCGCCTACGAGCAGTACTTC. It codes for CASSSSSRSGRGAYEQYF.

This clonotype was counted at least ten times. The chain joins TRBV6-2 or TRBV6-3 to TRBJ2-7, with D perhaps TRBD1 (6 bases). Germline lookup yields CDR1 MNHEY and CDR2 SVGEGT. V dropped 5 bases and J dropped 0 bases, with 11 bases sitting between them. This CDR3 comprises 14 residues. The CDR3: CASSEYRASYEQYF. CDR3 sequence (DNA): TGTGCCAGCAGTGAATACAGGGCCTCCTACGAGCAGTACTTC.

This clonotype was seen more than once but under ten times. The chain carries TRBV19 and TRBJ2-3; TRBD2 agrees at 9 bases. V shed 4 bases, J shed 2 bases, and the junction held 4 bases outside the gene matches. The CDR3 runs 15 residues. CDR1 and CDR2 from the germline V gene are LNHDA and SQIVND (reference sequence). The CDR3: CASSTRLAATDTQYF. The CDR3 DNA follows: TGTGCCAGTAGTACCCGACTAGCGGCCACAGATACGCAGTATTTT. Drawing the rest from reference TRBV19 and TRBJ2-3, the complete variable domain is DGGITQSPKYLFRKEGQNVTLSCEQNLNHDAMYWYRQDPGQGLRLIYYSQIVNDFQKGDIAEGYSVSREKKESFPLTVTSAQKNPTAFYLCASSTRLAATDTQYFGPGTRLTVL.

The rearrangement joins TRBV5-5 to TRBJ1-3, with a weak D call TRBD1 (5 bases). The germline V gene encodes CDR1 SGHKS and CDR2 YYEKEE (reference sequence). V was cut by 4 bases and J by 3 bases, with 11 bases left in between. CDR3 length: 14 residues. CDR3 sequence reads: CASSDVGVGNTIYF. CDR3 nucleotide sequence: TGTGCCAGCAGCGACGTGGGGGTTGGAAACACCATATATTTT.

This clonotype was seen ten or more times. The CDR3: CASRLSASSTDTQYF. CDR3 coding DNA: TGTGCCAGCAGACTTAGCGCGTCTAGCACAGATACGCAGTATTTT. This chain connects TRBV2 to TRBJ2-3; the D gene is possibly TRBD2 (5 bases). The CDR3 spans 15 residues. In germline, CDR1 is SNHLY, CDR2 FYNNEI. Trimming stripped 6 bases from V and 0 bases from J, with 13 bases between.